This T cell receptor (beta chain) was observed in a study of blood T cells in healthy people across ages. A sample-barcoded 5' primer and a J-beta primer mix were used in a second PCR of roughly 6 to 11 cycles. Each cDNA molecule received a tag from a template-switch adaptor that had 12 random nucleotides. TCRdb reanalysed the 5' RACE reads using MiXCR and keeps one entry per CDR3 protein. The table has 650,000 to 1,000,000 distinct CDR3 sequences, about 46% seen once. The CDR3 covers 18 residues. The TCR was taken from a man older than 75 in good health. V gene TRBV21-1 combines with J gene TRBJ2-7; the D call TRBD1 from the table was never checked on the DNA. TRBV21-1 is a pseudogene locus. The sequenced sample was blood. The DNA for the CDR3 is TGTGCCAGCAGCAAAGGGGGCAGGGGGACCCCCTGGATGGGAGAGCAGTACTTC. Its translation is CASSKGGRGTPWMGEQYF.